This TCR beta chain was captured by sequencing in a study of siplizumab effects on memory and regulatory T cells. The assay was immunoSEQ multiplex PCR, and TCRdb's table has in-frame clones only and misses some. The table lists some 62,000 clones, roughly 85% of them singletons, with approximately 3.8% in the top ten. The CDR3 consists of 16 residues. The germline V gene encodes CDR1 ENHRY and CDR2 SYGVKD. Comments on this clone: At one end the junction does not follow the germline gene, possibly because of a read error.

The clonotype was recovered from a human donor in good health. Sequenced material: memory CD4+ T cells sorted from blood. This chain uses TRBV10-3 with TRBJ2-3, with TRBD1 matching 10 bases. DNA of the CDR3: TGTGCCAGCAGTTACTCCGGACAGGGGGTTGGAGATACGCAGTATTTT. This codes for CASSYSGQGVGDTQYF.